This section outlines one T cell receptor (beta chain) sequence together with its context. Its specificity is not known. This sample is drawn from a study of PD-1 blockade in classical Hodgkin lymphoma. Turning to the study itself: Nivolumab was administered to patients intravenously at 3 mg/kg every 2 weeks.

Every patient experienced relapse after autologous stem cell transplantation, and brentuximab vedotin exposure varied. The germline V gene encodes CDR1 GTSNPN and CDR2 SVGIG (reference sequence). CDR3 size: 17 residues. Unmatched junction bases numbered 13, after V lost 3 bases and J lost 3 bases. Study results and caveats: At baseline, newly diagnosed patients reportedly showed less TCR diversity than healthy donors. Causes of the repertoire differences remain undefined, possibly disease activity or prior therapy.

This table comes from immunoSEQ multiplex PCR, and its TCRdb copy is limited to in-frame clones, with some not included. The table shows some 100,000 clones, with around nine tenths occurring only once. Sequenced here: peripheral blood mononuclear cells (PBMCs), sampled at baseline. The J gene is TRBJ1-4, the V gene TRBV30; 7 bases are a match to TRBD1. The TCR was taken from a human donor with classical Hodgkin lymphoma. In DNA form, the CDR3 reads TGTGCCTGGAGCCTAGAGGGGCAGGGGGAGGCTAATGAAAAACTGTTTTTT. Translation: CAWSLEGQGEANEKLFF.